Shown below are 15 T cell receptor beta chains from a single sample sequenced in a study of beta chain features in type 1 diabetes. Findings and limits, study-wide: In all four CD4+ subsets, TCRB CDR3 length was significantly, moderately reduced in type 1 diabetes.

Investigators reverse transcribed all isolated RNA, so they sequenced expressed TCRB transcripts. Clones were sequenced by immunoSEQ multiplex PCR, and TCRdb holds only the in-frame ones, with some missing. Found here are roughly 730,000 clones, under 15% of them singletons; the top ten hold about 0.02%. These TCRs are of unknown antigen specificity. Source material: naive CD4+ T cells from blood. The receptors originated from a man between 18 and 35 years old with type 1 diabetes.

This clone was found a few times. V is TRBV5-1 and J is TRBJ1-6; D call uncertain. Germline CDR1 SGHRS, CDR2 YFSETQ. CDR3 size: 14 residues. Trimming stripped 4 bases from V and 6 bases from J, with 11 bases between. In DNA form, the CDR3 reads TGCGCCAGCAGCGCTGGACGGCTTAATTCACCCCTCCACTTT. Protein: CASSAGRLNSPLHF.

This chain uses TRBV13 with TRBJ2-4; D not resolved. This CDR3 has 20 residues. Germline lookup yields CDR1 PRHDT and CDR2 FYEKMQ (reference sequence). The V end was cut by 1 base, the J end by 1 base, with 23 bases between. The CDR3 sequence is CASSLESNFEPRLAKNIQYF. CDR3 sequence (DNA): TGTGCCAGCAGCTTAGAAAGCAATTTTGAGCCCCGACTGGCCAAAAACATTCAGTACTTC.

This clone was counted a few times. The chain uses TRBV7-9 and TRBJ1-2, with a weak D call TRBD1 (6 bases). Germline V gene sequence: CDR1 SEHNR, CDR2 FQNEAQ (reference sequence). V lost 1 base to trimming and J lost 5 bases, with 8 bases between them. The CDR3 runs to 13 residues. The DNA of the CDR3 is TGTGCCAGCAGCTTAGGGGACAAGTATGGCTACACCTTC. This encodes CASSLGDKYGYTF. Supplemented by reference TRBV7-9 and TRBJ1-2, the full variable domain reads DTGVSQNPRHKITKRGQNVTFRCDPISEHNRLYWYRQTLGQGPEFLTYFQNEAQLEKSRLLSDRFSAERPKGSFSTLEIQRTEQGDSAMYLCASSLGDKYGYTFGSGTRLTVV.

This clone has more than one count but fewer than ten. The CDR3 spells CASSPMGNTEAFF. CDR3 coding DNA: TGTGCCAGCAGCCCAATGGGGAACACTGAAGCTTTCTTT. The V and J genes are TRBV2 and TRBJ1-1; no clear D. V gave up 6 bases and J gave up 1 base, with 9 bases separating them. The CDR3 runs to 13 residues. Looked up from germline, CDR1 is SNHLY and CDR2 is FYNNEI.

This clone occurred a few times. The V and J genes are TRBV11-2 and TRBJ2-5; 10 bases line up with TRBD2. Germline CDR1 is SGHAT and CDR2 is FQNNGV. The CDR3 is made up of 15 amino acids. After removal of 2 bases from V and 5 bases from J, the junction contained 5 bases not matched to a gene. CDR3 coding DNA: TGTGCCAGCAGCTTAACAGCGGGGGGGCCGGAGACCCAGTACTTC. Translated: CASSLTAGGPETQYF.

This clone has just a few counts. The chain uses TRBV7-9 and TRBJ1-5; tentative D call: TRBD1 (6 bases). There are 15 residues in the CDR3. The germline V gene has CDR1 SEHNR and CDR2 FQNEAQ (reference sequence). V was pared by 5 bases and J by 2 bases, with 13 bases between. The CDR3 here is CASSLSGAGNQPQHF. CDR3 DNA: TGTGCCAGCAGCCTGTCGGGGGCTGGCAATCAGCCCCAGCATTTT.

This clone appeared a few times. The CDR3 bases are TGTGCCAGCAGTGAAGCGCTTCGGGGGCCGCAGTACTTC. Translation gives CASSEALRGPQYF. This chain joins TRBV2 and TRBJ2-7; D is tentatively TRBD1 or TRBD2 (6 bases each). The CDR3 is 13 residues long. Germline V gene sequence: CDR1 SNHLY, CDR2 FYNNEI. The ends were cut back, 0 bases at V and 9 bases at J, with 12 bases in the middle.

The chain carries TRBV10-1 and TRBJ1-1; D is perhaps TRBD1 (6 bases). The V end lost 8 bases, the J end lost 1 base, and 11 bases lay between the germline ends. CDR1 is WNHNN, CDR2 SYGVQD, per germline (reference sequence). This CDR3 spans 13 amino acids. CDR3 sequence: CASRGGTNTEAFF. The CDR3 bases are TGCGCCAGCCGAGGGGGAACGAACACTGAAGCTTTCTTT.

This clone was seen more than once but under ten times. The V call is TRBV6-5, the J call TRBJ1-1, with TRBD1 matching over 7 bases. With V trimmed by 6 bases and J by 5 bases, 9 bases remained unmatched. This CDR3 spans 14 amino acids. The germline V gene has CDR1 MNHEY and CDR2 SVGAGI. CDR3 sequence: CASRLDRARTEAFF. The CDR3 region has the DNA TGTGCCAGCAGACTCGACAGGGCGAGGACTGAAGCTTTCTTT.

Only a few counts were recorded for this clone. CDR3 nucleotide sequence: TGTGCCAGCAGCTTTTTCGGGACTACCTACACAGATACGCAGTATTTT. This gives the protein CASSFFGTTYTDTQYF. The chain recombines TRBV7-3 with TRBJ2-3; 7 nucleotides match TRBD2. The germline gives CDR1 SGHTA, CDR2 FQGTGA. This CDR3 has 16 residues. V shed 3 bases, J shed 2 bases, and the junction held 8 bases outside the gene matches.

This clone has more than one count but fewer than ten. The gene calls are TRBV7-9 and TRBJ1-4; TRBD1 is a possible D gene (5 bases). Germline V gives CDR1 SEHNR, CDR2 FQNEAQ (reference sequence). The CDR3 loop spans 14 amino acids. Trimming left V 1 base short and J 10 bases short, with 13 bases between. In nucleotides, the CDR3 is TGTGCCAGCAGCTTAGAAGGGCTGGGGGGAAAACTGTTTTTT. This translates into CASSLEGLGGKLFF.

The V call is TRBV29-1, the J call TRBJ2-1, with a tentative D call TRBD1 (5 bases). Deletions cut 5 bases from V and 7 bases from J, with 12 bases between. CDR3 length equals 12 residues. Germline CDR1 is SQVTM and CDR2 is ANQGSEA. CDR3 sequence reads: CSVRAGLNEQFF. In nucleotides, the CDR3 is TGCAGCGTTCGGGCAGGGTTGAATGAGCAGTTCTTC.

There are a few counts of this clone. This chain uses TRBV6-5 with TRBJ2-3; D gene ambiguous. The germline V and J ends were trimmed by 6 bases and 0 bases, with 4 bases remaining between them. The CDR3 is 12 residues long. Germline lookup yields CDR1 MNHEY and CDR2 SVGAGI. CDR3 nucleotide sequence: TGTGCCAGCAGGTCTAGCACAGATACGCAGTATTTT. Its translation: CASRSSTDTQYF.

This chain uses TRBV21-1 with TRBJ1-5. TRBV21-1 has pseudogene status. This CDR3 contains 12 residues. The CDR3: CASSRGPASQHF. The CDR3 nucleotides read TGTGCCAGCAGTAGGGGACCGGCTTCCCAGCATTTT.

This clone was observed a handful of times. The chain combines TRBV7-9 with TRBJ1-6; 7 bases fit TRBD1. The length of the CDR3 is 15 residues. The J segment lost 5 bases and the V segment lost 1 base, leaving 2 bases of the junction unmatched. Germline CDR1 is SEHNR and CDR2 is FQNEAQ (reference sequence). The CDR3 coding sequence is TGTGCCAGCAGCTTAGTTGACAGGGATAATTCACCCCTCCACTTT. This gives the protein CASSLVDRDNSPLHF.